One sample yielded the 22 T cell receptor beta chains listed below, sequenced in a study of cytomegalovirus exposure and HLA in healthy donors. PCR amplification relied on 60 Vbeta primers (plus 13 Jbeta primers). Clones were sequenced by immunoSEQ multiplex PCR, and TCRdb holds only the in-frame ones, with some missing. The sample has roughly 170,000 clones, 75% to 90% seen once. Source material: PBMCs. The receptors here all came from a boy aged 5-17 years in good health and CMV-seronegative.

V and J are TRBV7-2 and TRBJ2-5; TRBD2 aligns across 8 bases. The ends lost 2 bases at V and 5 bases at J; junction bases unmatched: 4. The CDR3 is 14 residues long. The germline gives CDR1 SGHTA, CDR2 FQGNSA. DNA of the CDR3: TGTGCCAGCAGCTTACGGAGCGGGAGCGAGACCCAGTACTTC. Its translation: CASSLRSGSETQYF.

This sequence joins TRBV2 and TRBJ1-3; tentative D call: TRBD1 (6 bases). The germline V gene has CDR1 SNHLY and CDR2 FYNNEI. The CDR3 is made up of 13 amino acids. V dropped 9 bases and J dropped 0 bases, with 9 bases sitting between them. CDR3 protein: CASTGLSGNTIYF. The CDR3 DNA is TGTGCCAGTACAGGGCTCTCTGGAAACACCATATATTTT.

This clone was seen a handful of times. The chain joins TRBV14 to TRBJ2-1, with 7 positions matching TRBD1. CDR3 length: 15 residues. The germline V gene has CDR1 SGHDN and CDR2 FVKESK. V dropped 5 bases and J dropped 4; count of bases not matched to a gene: 8. Here the CDR3 reads CASSKGQTLYNEQFF. In nucleotides, the CDR3 is TGTGCCAGCAGCAAGGGACAGACGTTATACAATGAGCAGTTCTTC.

The V gene is TRBV5-1, the J gene TRBJ2-6; D remains ambiguous. Germline CDR1 SGHRS, CDR2 YFSETQ. The V gene lost 3 bases and the J gene lost 0 bases, with 10 bases spanning the gap. CDR3 length: 16 residues. CDR3 sequence reads: CASSSVLSSGANVLTF. CDR3 coding DNA: TGCGCCAGCAGCTCCGTTCTTAGCTCTGGGGCCAACGTCCTGACTTTC.

The chain joins TRBV2 to TRBJ2-1; 9 nucleotides match TRBD1. The V segment lost 2 bases and the J segment 8 bases; nucleotides outside the gene matches: 4. The CDR3 sequence is 14 residues long. Per germline, CDR1 SNHLY and CDR2 FYNNEI. CDR3 nucleotides: TGTGCCAGCAGTGAACGGACAGGGGCACATGAGCAGTTCTTC. Its translation is CASSERTGAHEQFF. Based on the CDR3 plus reference TRBV2 and TRBJ2-1, the full variable domain is EPEVTQTPSHQVTQMGQEVILRCVPISNHLYFYWYRQILGQKVEFLVSFYNNEISEKSEIFDDQFSVERPDGSNFTLKIRSTKLEDSAMYFCASSERTGAHEQFFGPGTRLTVL.

The V call is TRBV5-1, the J call TRBJ2-7; 9 bases are a match to TRBD2. In germline, CDR1 is SGHRS, CDR2 YFSETQ. The J segment lost 4 bases and the V segment lost 4 bases, leaving 15 bases of the junction unmatched. CDR3 length: 17 amino acids. The CDR3 here is CASSPLGLAGEKYEQYF. The DNA for the CDR3 is TGCGCCAGCAGCCCGCTGGGACTAGCCGGAGAGAAATACGAGCAGTACTTC.

This clone appeared once. The CDR3 coding sequence is TGTGCCAGCAGCTCACTTAATAGGAACTACGAGCAGTACTTC. Translation gives CASSSLNRNYEQYF. This chain uses TRBV11-2 with TRBJ2-5; no definite D call. The J call may not be correct, given that the DNA end is closer to TRBJ2-7. CDR3 length equals 14 residues. Germline V gene sequence: CDR1 SGHAT, CDR2 FQNNGV.

The V gene is TRBV4-1, the J gene TRBJ2-7; D unresolved. V was cut by 1 base and J by 4 bases, with 8 bases left in between. This CDR3 region has 13 residues. In germline, CDR1 is MGHRA, CDR2 YSYEKL. The CDR3 loop reads CASSQAPGYEQYF. The CDR3 DNA follows: TGCGCCAGCAGCCAAGCGCCCGGGTACGAGCAGTACTTC.

In its sample, this clone was seen a few times. V and J are TRBV2 and TRBJ2-2, with D perhaps TRBD2 (7 bases). The CDR3 has 16 amino acids. Between the trimmed V and J ends, which lost 2 bases and 2 bases, there was a span of 12 bases. CDR1 and CDR2 from the germline V gene are SNHLY and FYNNEI. The CDR3 region is CASSERGGTNTGELFF. The CDR3 DNA reads as TGTGCCAGCAGTGAAAGGGGGGGCACTAACACCGGGGAGCTGTTTTTT.

This rearrangement joins TRBV29-1 to TRBJ1-1; 8 bases are a match to TRBD1. Germline V gene data show CDR1 as SQVTM and CDR2 as ANQGSEA. With V trimmed by 3 bases and J by 4 bases, 4 bases remained unmatched. The CDR3 loop spans 13 amino acids. CDR3: CSVDPGGGTEAFF. In DNA form, the CDR3 reads TGCAGCGTTGACCCAGGGGGCGGCACTGAAGCTTTCTTT.

The CDR3 DNA sequence: TGCGCCAGCAGCCCCGACAGGGGGAGTTTCACAGATACGCAGTATTTT. Translating gives CASSPDRGSFTDTQYF. The V and J genes are TRBV4-1 and TRBJ2-3; 9 bases are shared with TRBD1. The length of the CDR3 is 16 residues. The germline V gene has CDR1 MGHRA and CDR2 YSYEKL. V shed 4 bases, J shed 2 bases, and the junction held 7 bases outside the gene matches.

The chain has TRBV6-5 and TRBJ2-5, with TRBD2 matching 13 bases. The CDR3 totals 14 residues. V shed 6 bases, J shed 5 bases, and the junction held 3 bases outside the gene matches. From germline, CDR1 is MNHEY and CDR2 SVGAGI. The CDR3 coding sequence is TGTGCCAGCAGAACGACTAGCGGGGGGGAGACCCAGTACTTC. It codes for CASRTTSGGETQYF.

The CDR3 DNA sequence: TGTGCCAGCAGCGTAGATGAGTGGGGCTACACCTTC. It yields the protein CASSVDEWGYTF. This chain joins TRBV9 and TRBJ1-2, with unresolved D. CDR1 and CDR2 from the germline V gene are SGDLS and YYNGEE. This CDR3 has 12 residues. Trimming took off 0 bases at V and 8 bases at J, with 8 bases between the two ends.

The V gene is TRBV21-1, the J gene TRBJ1-1; TRBD1 was called by the table and not checked on the DNA. TRBV21-1 is a pseudogene segment. The CDR3 loop spans 15 amino acids. In nucleotides, the CDR3 is TGTGCCAGCAGCAAAGCGGGGCAGGGGGCCACTGAAGCTTTCTTT. Translating gives CASSKAGQGATEAFF.

V is TRBV12-5 and J is TRBJ1-3, with 9 bases aligning to TRBD1. The J segment lost 3 bases and the V segment lost 1 base, leaving 4 bases of the junction unmatched. This CDR3 comprises 16 residues. Per the germline V gene, CDR1 is LGHNT and CDR2 is FRNRAP. CDR3 in DNA: TGTGCTAGTGGTTTGGGACAGGGGGGAATTGGAAACACCATATATTTT. Residues: CASGLGQGGIGNTIYF.

This clone came up a few times. The junction departs from the called germline gene at one end, perhaps through a read error. The chain links TRBV2 to TRBJ2-2; D perhaps matches TRBD2 (6 bases). The CDR3 has 14 residues. Germline CDR1 is SNHLY and CDR2 is FYNNEI. The CDR3 DNA reads TGTTCCAGACGGCAGGCCGGAGGGACCGGGGAGCTGTTTTTT. Protein product: CSRRQAGGTGELFF. The full variable domain, rest sourced from reference TRBV2 and TRBJ2-2, is EPEVTQTPSHQVTQMGQEVILRCVPISNHLYFYWYRQILGQKVEFLVSFYNNEISEKSEIFDDQFSVERPDGSNFTLKIRSTKLEDSAMYFCSRRQAGGTGELFFGEGSRLTVL.

The rearrangement links TRBV19 to TRBJ1-1, with D maybe TRBD1 (6 bases). Germline V gene lookup returns CDR1 LNHDA and CDR2 SQIVND (reference sequence). V gave up 3 bases and J gave up 4 bases, with 15 bases separating them. The CDR3 runs to 15 residues. This chain's CDR3 is CASSIPQQGTTEAFF. CDR3 sequence (DNA): TGTGCCAGTAGTATCCCCCAACAGGGAACCACTGAAGCTTTCTTT.

The chain combines TRBV19 with TRBJ1-1, with D maybe TRBD1 (6 bases). The germline gives CDR1 LNHDA, CDR2 SQIVND (reference sequence). Trimming removed 1 base from V and 3 bases from J, with 12 bases in between. This CDR3 is built from 15 residues. Here the CDR3 DNA reads TGTGCCAGTAGTATAGGAGGGGGGGCGCACACTGAAGCTTTCTTT. Translation gives CASSIGGGAHTEAFF.

The V call is TRBV11-3, the J call TRBJ1-3; D possibly corresponds to TRBD1 (6 bases). V lost 11 bases, J lost 2 bases, and 13 bases lay in between. Germline-derived CDR1 and CDR2 are SGHNT and YENEEA. This CDR3 is built from 13 residues. The CDR3 sequence is CASGTGPGNTIYF. Written as DNA, the CDR3 is TGTGCCTCGGGCACAGGGCCTGGAAACACCATATATTTT.

The chain uses TRBV25-1 and TRBJ1-4; 7 nucleotides agree with TRBD1. The CDR3 extends over 16 amino acids. Germline V gene lookup returns CDR1 MGHDK and CDR2 SYGVNS. The junction had 6 bases not matched to a gene; V was cut back by 2 bases and J by 3 bases. As DNA, the CDR3 is TGTGCCAGCAGTGAACTCGGGGGACAGCCTAATGAAAAACTGTTTTTT. It codes for CASSELGGQPNEKLFF.

CDR3 DNA: TGTGCCAGCAGTCGATCCCGGGACTTTCCCATCGAGCAGTACTTC. Its translation is CASSRSRDFPIEQYF. The chain employs TRBV6-5 and TRBJ2-7; D may be TRBD2 (6 bases). The CDR3 runs to 15 residues. Germline lookup yields CDR1 MNHEY and CDR2 SVGAGI. Trimming shortened V by 5 bases and J by 6 bases, and 20 bases separated the two germline ends.

The rearrangement joins TRBV7-3 to TRBJ2-3; 8 nucleotides agree with TRBD1. Germline V gene data show CDR1 as SGHTA and CDR2 as FQGTGA. The J segment lost 11 bases and the V segment lost 3 bases, leaving 19 bases of the junction unmatched. This CDR3 contains 17 residues. CDR3 sequence reads: CASSLTSYQGAANRQYF. The CDR3 DNA reads as TGTGCCAGCAGCTTGACATCATACCAGGGGGCGGCGAATCGGCAGTATTTT.